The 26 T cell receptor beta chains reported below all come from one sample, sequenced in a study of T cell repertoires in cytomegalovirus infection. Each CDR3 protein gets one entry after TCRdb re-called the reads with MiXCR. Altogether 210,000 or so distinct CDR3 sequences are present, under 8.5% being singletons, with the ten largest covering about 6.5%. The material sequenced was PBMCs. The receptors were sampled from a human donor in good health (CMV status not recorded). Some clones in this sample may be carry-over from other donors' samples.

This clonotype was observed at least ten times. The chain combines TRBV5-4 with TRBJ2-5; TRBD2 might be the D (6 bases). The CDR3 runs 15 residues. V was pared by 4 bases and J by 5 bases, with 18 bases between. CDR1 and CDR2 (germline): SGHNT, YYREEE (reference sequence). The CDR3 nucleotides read TGTGCCAGCAGCGGGAGGACGGCCTCGGGGGAGACCCAGTACTTC. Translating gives CASSGRTASGETQYF.

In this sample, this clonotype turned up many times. The CDR3 DNA reads as TGTGCCAGCAGTTTCGGGGGACAGGGAGGATATAACACTGAAGCTTTCTTT. This gives the protein CASSFGGQGGYNTEAFF. The chain uses TRBV28 and TRBJ1-1, with 9 nucleotides matching TRBD1. Looked up from germline, CDR1 is MDHEN and CDR2 is SYDVKM. The ends lost 3 bases at V and 2 bases at J; junction bases unmatched: 10. CDR3 length equals 17 residues.

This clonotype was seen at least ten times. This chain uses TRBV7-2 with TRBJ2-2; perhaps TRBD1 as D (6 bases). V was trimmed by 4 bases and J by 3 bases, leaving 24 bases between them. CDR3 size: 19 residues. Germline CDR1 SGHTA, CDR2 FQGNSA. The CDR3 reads CASSSRGTQKRVYTGELFF. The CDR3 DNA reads TGTGCCAGCAGCTCGAGGGGGACGCAAAAGAGGGTGTACACCGGGGAGCTGTTTTTT. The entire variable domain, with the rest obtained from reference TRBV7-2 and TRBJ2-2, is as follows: GAGVSQSPSNKVTEKGKDVELRCDPISGHTALYWYRQSLGQGLEFLIYFQGNSAPDKSGLPSDRFSAERTGGSVSTLTIQRTQQEDSAVYLCASSSRGTQKRVYTGELFFGEGSRLTVL.

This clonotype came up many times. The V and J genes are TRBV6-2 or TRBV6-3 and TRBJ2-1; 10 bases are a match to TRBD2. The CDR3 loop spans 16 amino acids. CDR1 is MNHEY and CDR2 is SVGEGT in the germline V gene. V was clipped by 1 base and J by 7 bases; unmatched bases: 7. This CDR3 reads CASSYFLAGDRNEQFF. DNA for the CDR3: TGTGCCAGCAGTTACTTTCTAGCGGGGGATCGTAATGAGCAGTTCTTC.

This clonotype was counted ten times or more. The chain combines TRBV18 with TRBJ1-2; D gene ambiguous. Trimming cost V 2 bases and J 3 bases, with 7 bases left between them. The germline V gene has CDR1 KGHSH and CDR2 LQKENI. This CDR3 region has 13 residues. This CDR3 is CASSPISDYGYTF. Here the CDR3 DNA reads TGTGCCAGCTCACCAATATCTGACTATGGCTACACCTTC.

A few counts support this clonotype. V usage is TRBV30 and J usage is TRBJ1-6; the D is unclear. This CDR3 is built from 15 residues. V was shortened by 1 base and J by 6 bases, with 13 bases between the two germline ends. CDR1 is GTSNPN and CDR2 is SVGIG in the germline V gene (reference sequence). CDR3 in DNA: TGTGCCTGGAGTGCCCCCGGACGGACTAATTCACCCCTCCACTTT. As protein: CAWSAPGRTNSPLHF.

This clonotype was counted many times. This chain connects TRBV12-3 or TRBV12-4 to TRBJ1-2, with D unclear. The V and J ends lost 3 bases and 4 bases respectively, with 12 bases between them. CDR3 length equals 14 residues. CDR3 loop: CASSFYRGTYGYTF. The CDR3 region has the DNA TGTGCCAGCAGTTTCTACCGAGGAACCTATGGCTACACCTTC.

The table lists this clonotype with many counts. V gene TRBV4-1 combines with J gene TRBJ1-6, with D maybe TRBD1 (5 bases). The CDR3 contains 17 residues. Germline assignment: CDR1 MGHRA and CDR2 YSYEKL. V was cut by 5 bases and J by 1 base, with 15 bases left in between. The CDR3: CASSSHGKGSYNSPLHF. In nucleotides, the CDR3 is TGCGCCAGCAGCTCCCACGGAAAGGGGTCCTATAATTCACCCCTCCACTTT.

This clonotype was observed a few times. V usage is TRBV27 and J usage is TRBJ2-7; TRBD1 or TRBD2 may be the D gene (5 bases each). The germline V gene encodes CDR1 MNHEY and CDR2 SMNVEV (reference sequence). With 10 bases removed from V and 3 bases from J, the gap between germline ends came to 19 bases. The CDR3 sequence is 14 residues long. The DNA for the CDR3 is TGTGCCACCACGACGTGGGACCGAGACTACGAGCAGTACTTC. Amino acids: CATTTWDRDYEQYF.

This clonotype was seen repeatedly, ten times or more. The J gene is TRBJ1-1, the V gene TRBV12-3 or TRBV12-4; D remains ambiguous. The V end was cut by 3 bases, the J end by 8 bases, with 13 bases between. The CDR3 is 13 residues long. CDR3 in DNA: TGTGCCAGCAGTTTTAAACGAGATGGGGAAGCTTTCTTT. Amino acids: CASSFKRDGEAFF.

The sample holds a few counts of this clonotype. This CDR3 reads CAWSSKGQGASYEQYF. The CDR3 region has the DNA TGTGCCTGGAGTAGCAAGGGACAGGGGGCTTCCTACGAGCAGTACTTC. The chain recombines TRBV30 with TRBJ2-7, with 12 bases matching TRBD1. V shed 2 bases and J 1 base; nucleotides not matched to a gene: 6. CDR3 length equals 16 residues. Germline V lookup: CDR1 GTSNPN, CDR2 SVGIG (reference sequence).

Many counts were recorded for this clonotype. The CDR3 loop is CASSQEHIYEQYF. In DNA, the CDR3 is TGTGCCAGCAGCCAAGAACACATTTACGAGCAGTACTTC. This chain joins TRBV4-2 and TRBJ2-7; D is uncertain. The V gene lost 0 bases and the J gene lost 4 bases, with 7 bases spanning the gap. Germline lookup yields CDR1 LGHNA and CDR2 YNFKEQ. The CDR3 is 13 amino acids.

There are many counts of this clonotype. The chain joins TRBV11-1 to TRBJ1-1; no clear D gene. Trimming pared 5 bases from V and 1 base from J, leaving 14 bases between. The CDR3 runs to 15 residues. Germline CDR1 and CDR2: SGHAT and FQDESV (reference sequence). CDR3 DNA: TGTGCCAGCAGCGCCCTCAGGTTTTCGAACACTGAAGCTTTCTTT. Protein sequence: CASSALRFSNTEAFF. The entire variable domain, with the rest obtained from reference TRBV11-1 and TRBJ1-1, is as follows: EAEVAQSPRYKITEKSQAVAFWCDPISGHATLYWYRQILGQGPELLVQFQDESVVDDSQLPKDRFSAERLKGVDSTLKIQPAELGDSAMYLCASSALRFSNTEAFFGQGTRLTVV.

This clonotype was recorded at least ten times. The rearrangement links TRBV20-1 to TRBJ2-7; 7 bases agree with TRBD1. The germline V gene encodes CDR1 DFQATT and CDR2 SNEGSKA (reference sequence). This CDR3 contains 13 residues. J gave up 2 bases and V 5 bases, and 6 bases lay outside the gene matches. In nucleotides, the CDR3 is TGCAGTGCTCTCGATGGACAGGCCTACGAGCAGTACTTC. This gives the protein CSALDGQAYEQYF.

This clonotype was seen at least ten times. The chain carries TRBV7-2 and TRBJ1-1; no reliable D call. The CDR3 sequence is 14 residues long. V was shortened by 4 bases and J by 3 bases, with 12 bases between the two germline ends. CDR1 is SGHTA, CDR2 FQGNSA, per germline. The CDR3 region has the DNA TGTGCCAGCAGCTCTAGGAAATGGTACACTGAAGCTTTCTTT. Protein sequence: CASSSRKWYTEAFF.

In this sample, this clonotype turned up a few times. The CDR3 coding sequence is TGTGCCACCTCGAGGGGAGGGCTCGAGCAGTACTTC. This encodes CATSRGGLEQYF. The chain recombines TRBV27 with TRBJ2-7; 7 bases agree with TRBD2. V shed 10 bases and J 6 bases; nucleotides not matched to a gene: 9. Germline-derived CDR1 and CDR2 are MNHEY and SMNVEV (reference sequence). The CDR3 covers 12 residues.

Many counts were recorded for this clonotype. DNA of the CDR3: TGTGCCAGTAGTATAGCCCGGGACAGGACTTATAGCAATCAGCCCCAGCATTTT. It specifies CASSIARDRTYSNQPQHF. This chain joins TRBV19 and TRBJ1-5, with TRBD1 matching 8 bases. The CDR3 is 18 amino acids. Germline CDR1 and CDR2: LNHDA and SQIVND (reference sequence). Trimming removed 1 base from V and 0 bases from J; junction bases left unmatched: 8.

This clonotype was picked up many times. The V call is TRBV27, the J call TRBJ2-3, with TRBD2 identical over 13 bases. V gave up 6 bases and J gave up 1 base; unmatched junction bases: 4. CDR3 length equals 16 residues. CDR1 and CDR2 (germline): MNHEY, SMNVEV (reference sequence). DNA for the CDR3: TGTGCCAGCAGGCGACTAGCGGGGGGTGGCACAGATACGCAGTATTTT. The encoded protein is CASRRLAGGGTDTQYF.

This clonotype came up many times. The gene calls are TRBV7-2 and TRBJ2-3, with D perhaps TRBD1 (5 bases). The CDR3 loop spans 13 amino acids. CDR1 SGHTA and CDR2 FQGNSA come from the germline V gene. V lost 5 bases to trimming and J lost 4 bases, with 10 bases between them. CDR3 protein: CASSGQGSDTQYF. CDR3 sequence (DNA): TGTGCCAGCAGCGGTCAGGGATCAGATACGCAGTATTTT.

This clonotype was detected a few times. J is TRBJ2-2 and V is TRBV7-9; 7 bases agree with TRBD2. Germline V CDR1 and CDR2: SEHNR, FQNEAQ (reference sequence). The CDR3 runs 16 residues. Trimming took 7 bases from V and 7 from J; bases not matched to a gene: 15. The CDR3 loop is CASTKGGAGRNGELFF. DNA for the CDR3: TGTGCCAGCACCAAGGGAGGGGCCGGTCGAAACGGGGAGCTGTTTTTT. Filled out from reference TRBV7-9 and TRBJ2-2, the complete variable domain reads DTGVSQNPRHKITKRGQNVTFRCDPISEHNRLYWYRQTLGQGPEFLTYFQNEAQLEKSRLLSDRFSAERPKGSFSTLEIQRTEQGDSAMYLCASTKGGAGRNGELFFGEGSRLTVL.

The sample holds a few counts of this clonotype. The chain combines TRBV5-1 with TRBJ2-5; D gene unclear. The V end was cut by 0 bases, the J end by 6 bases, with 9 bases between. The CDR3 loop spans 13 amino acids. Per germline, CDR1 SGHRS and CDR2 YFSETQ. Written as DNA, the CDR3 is TGCGCCAGCAGCTTGGGTCTAGTCCAGACCCAGTACTTC. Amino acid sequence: CASSLGLVQTQYF.

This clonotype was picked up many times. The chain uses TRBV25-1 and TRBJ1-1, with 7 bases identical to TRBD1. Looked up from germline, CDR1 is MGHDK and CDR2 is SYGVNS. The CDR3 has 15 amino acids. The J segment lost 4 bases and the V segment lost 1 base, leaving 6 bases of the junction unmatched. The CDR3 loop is CASSELGTAGTEAFF. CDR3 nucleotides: TGTGCCAGCAGTGAATTGGGGACAGCAGGCACTGAAGCTTTCTTT.

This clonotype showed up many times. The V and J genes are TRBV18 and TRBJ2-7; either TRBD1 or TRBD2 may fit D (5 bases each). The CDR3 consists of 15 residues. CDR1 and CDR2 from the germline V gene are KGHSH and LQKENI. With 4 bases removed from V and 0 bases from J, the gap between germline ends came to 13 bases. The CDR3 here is CASSRGIAGSYEQYF. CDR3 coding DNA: TGTGCCAGCTCACGGGGCATTGCGGGCTCCTACGAGCAGTACTTC.

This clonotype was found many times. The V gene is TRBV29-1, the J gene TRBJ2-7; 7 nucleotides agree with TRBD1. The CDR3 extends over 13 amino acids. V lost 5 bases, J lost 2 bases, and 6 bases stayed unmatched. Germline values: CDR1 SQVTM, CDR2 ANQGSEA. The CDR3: CSVWSGGTYEQYF. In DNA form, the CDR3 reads TGCAGCGTTTGGTCAGGGGGTACCTACGAGCAGTACTTC.

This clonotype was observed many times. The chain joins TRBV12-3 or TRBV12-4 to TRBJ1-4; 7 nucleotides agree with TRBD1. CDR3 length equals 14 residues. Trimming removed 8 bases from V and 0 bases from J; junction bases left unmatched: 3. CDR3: CASGTGATNEKLFF. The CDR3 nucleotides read TGTGCCAGCGGAACAGGGGCAACTAATGAAAAACTGTTTTTT.

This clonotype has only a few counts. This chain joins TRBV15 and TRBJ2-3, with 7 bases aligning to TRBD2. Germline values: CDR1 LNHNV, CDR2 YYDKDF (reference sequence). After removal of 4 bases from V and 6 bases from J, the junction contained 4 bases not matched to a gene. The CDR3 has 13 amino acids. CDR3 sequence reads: CATSTERGDTQYF. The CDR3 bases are TGTGCCACCAGCACTGAGCGGGGTGATACGCAGTATTTT.